What follows are 30 T cell receptor beta chains derived from one specimen sequenced in a study of graft-versus-host responses after intestinal transplantation. Their antigen targets remain unknown. Some clones are missing from TCRdb's copy, which holds only in-frame ones; the method was immunoSEQ multiplex PCR. The sample gives 110,000 to 150,000 clones, 92% of which show up once; roughly 0.2% is in the top ten. The input for sequencing was unstimulated CD4+ T cells sorted from spleen or lymph node cells, taken before intestinal transplant. Every receptor here comes from a human donor who received an intestinal transplant.

The chain carries TRBV28 and TRBJ1-2; no definite D call. Germline CDR1 MDHEN, CDR2 SYDVKM. The CDR3 runs 12 residues. V lost 3 bases and J 2 bases, leaving 4 bases between the germline ends. The CDR3 coding sequence is TGTGCCAGCAGTTTGGCGAACTATGGCTACACCTTC. Its protein is CASSLANYGYTF.

V gene TRBV2 combines with J gene TRBJ1-1; D uncertain. CDR3 length: 10 residues. The germline V and J ends were trimmed by 4 bases and 11 bases, with 8 bases remaining between them. Germline lookup yields CDR1 SNHLY and CDR2 FYNNEI. As DNA, the CDR3 is TGTGCCAGCAGTGCAGTCGAGGCTTTCTTT. This encodes CASSAVEAFF.

The V and J genes are TRBV7-2 and TRBJ2-7, with D perhaps matching TRBD2 (5 bases). The germline V gene has CDR1 SGHTA and CDR2 FQGNSA. Trimming took 3 bases from V and 2 from J, leaving 14 bases between them. CDR3 length: 15 residues. CDR3 nucleotide sequence: TGTGCCAGCAGCTTCAGCGGACTGAGTACCTACGAGCAGTACTTC. It codes for CASSFSGLSTYEQYF.

V gene TRBV19 combines with J gene TRBJ2-7; no reliable D call. The germline V gene encodes CDR1 LNHDA and CDR2 SQIVND (reference sequence). V lost 3 bases and J 3 bases, leaving 6 bases between the germline ends. The CDR3 is 12 residues long. The CDR3 sequence is CASSMNFYEQYF. The CDR3 DNA sequence: TGTGCCAGTAGTATGAACTTCTACGAGCAGTACTTC.

V gene TRBV7-9 combines with J gene TRBJ2-1, with 9 bases that match TRBD2. CDR1 SEHNR and CDR2 FQNEAQ come from the germline V gene (reference sequence). V shed 4 bases and J 8 bases; nucleotides not matched to a gene: 12. The CDR3 sequence is 16 residues long. The DNA for the CDR3 is TGTGCCAGCAGCTCCGTAGCGGGAGTTGGGGTTGATGAGCAGTTCTTC. Translating gives CASSSVAGVGVDEQFF.

The chain couples TRBV21-1 to TRBJ1-5. TRBV21-1 is given as a pseudogene. CDR3 length equals 18 residues. This CDR3 reads CASGTRPDNASGNQPQHF. The CDR3 DNA is TGTGCCAGCGGGACCCGTCCAGATAATGCTAGTGGCAATCAGCCCCAGCATTTT.

The chain combines TRBV28 with TRBJ2-1; D is possibly TRBD2 (5 bases). Germline values: CDR1 MDHEN, CDR2 SYDVKM. This CDR3 is 15 amino acids long. V was pared by 2 bases and J by 5 bases, with 13 bases between. The CDR3 sequence is CASSLHGNGNNEQFF. The CDR3 nucleotides read TGTGCCAGCAGTTTACACGGGAACGGGAACAATGAGCAGTTCTTC.

The table lists this clone with a count of one. The chain combines TRBV4-2 with TRBJ2-2, with 8 bases identical to TRBD1. Trimming removed 2 bases from V and 1 base from J; junction bases left unmatched: 9. The germline V gene has CDR1 LGHNA and CDR2 YNFKEQ. This CDR3 contains 18 residues. CDR3 nucleotide sequence: TGTGCCAGCAGCCAAATACCCGCCGGGACAGGGAACACCGGGGAGCTGTTTTTT. Its protein product is CASSQIPAGTGNTGELFF.

The chain carries TRBV11-2 and TRBJ2-5; 10 bases line up with TRBD2. Germline V gene data show CDR1 as SGHAT and CDR2 as FQNNGV. V trimming: 0 bases; J trimming: 6 bases; junction bases outside the gene matches: 7. This CDR3 spans 16 amino acids. CDR3: CASSLESGRAEKTQYF. The DNA for the CDR3 is TGTGCCAGCAGCTTAGAAAGCGGGAGGGCCGAGAAGACCCAGTACTTC.

V usage is TRBV18 and J usage is TRBJ1-3; 8 bases agree with TRBD1. The trim removed 6 bases at V and 0 bases at J, leaving 10 bases unmatched. Germline V gene lookup returns CDR1 KGHSH and CDR2 LQKENI. The CDR3 has 17 amino acids. As DNA, the CDR3 is TGTGCCAGCTCCCTTGGACAGGGCGAAATCTCTGGAAACACCATATATTTT. Amino acids: CASSLGQGEISGNTIYF. Based on the CDR3 plus reference TRBV18 and TRBJ1-3, the full variable domain is NAGVMQNPRHLVRRRGQEARLRCSPMKGHSHVYWYRQLPEEGLKFMVYLQKENIIDESGMPKERFSAEFPKEGPSILRIQQVVRGDSAAYFCASSLGQGEISGNTIYFGEGSWLTVV.

There are a few counts of this clone. This chain joins TRBV6-6 and TRBJ2-7, with TRBD2 matching 12 bases. The V gene end was trimmed by 5 bases and the J gene end by 3 bases; junction bases not matched to a gene: 8. There are 16 residues in the CDR3. The V gene's germline CDR1 is MNHNY and CDR2 SVGAGI (reference sequence). The CDR3 here is CASSPVTSGRVYEQYF. The CDR3 DNA reads TGTGCCAGCAGTCCTGTGACTAGCGGGAGAGTCTACGAGCAGTACTTC.

The gene calls are TRBV25-1 and TRBJ2-6; perhaps TRBD2 as D (6 bases). CDR1 is MGHDK and CDR2 is SYGVNS in the germline V gene. V lost 4 bases to trimming and J lost 0 bases, with 13 bases between them. This CDR3 has 17 residues. CDR3 nucleotide sequence: TGTGCCAGCAGTGTGGAGGGTAAATTCTCTGGGGCCAACGTCCTGACTTTC. Its translation: CASSVEGKFSGANVLTF.

This sequence joins TRBV6-5 and TRBJ2-7; D is unresolved. The CDR3 is made up of 14 amino acids. Germline CDR1 MNHEY, CDR2 SVGAGI. V lost 7 bases and J lost 2, with 15 bases in between. The CDR3 loop reads CASTNTGRTYEQYF. As DNA, the CDR3 is TGTGCCAGCACCAACACCGGACGGACCTACGAGCAGTACTTC.

This chain links TRBV27 with TRBJ2-7, with 10 bases aligning to TRBD2. The CDR3 loop spans 17 amino acids. The J segment lost 5 bases and the V segment lost 4 bases, leaving 14 bases of the junction unmatched. Germline values: CDR1 MNHEY, CDR2 SMNVEV (reference sequence). This chain's CDR3 is CASSSDQAGGPGHEQYF. DNA for the CDR3: TGTGCCAGCAGTTCCGATCAAGCGGGAGGGCCGGGCCACGAGCAGTACTTC.

This CDR3 reads CASSVPPGFSGVSETQYF. CDR3 bases: TGTGCCAGCAGTGTTCCTCCCGGGTTTAGCGGGGTCAGTGAGACCCAGTACTTC. The V and J genes are TRBV2 and TRBJ2-5; 8 positions match TRBD2. The CDR3 loop spans 18 amino acids. Trimming at V came to 4 bases and at J to 5 bases, leaving 18 bases not matched to a gene. Looked up from germline, CDR1 is SNHLY and CDR2 is FYNNEI.

V and J are TRBV19 and TRBJ2-1; 9 nucleotides match TRBD2. V gave up 6 bases and J gave up 6 bases; unmatched junction bases: 9. The CDR3 is 15 residues long. The V gene's germline CDR1 is LNHDA and CDR2 SQIVND (reference sequence). This CDR3 reads CASSPRAGGGNEQFF. The CDR3 bases are TGTGCCAGTAGCCCTCGGGCGGGAGGGGGCAATGAGCAGTTCTTC.

V is TRBV7-8 and J is TRBJ1-1; D ambiguous. CDR3 length equals 14 residues. V gave up 2 bases and J gave up 4 bases, with 11 bases separating them. Germline V CDR1 and CDR2: SGHVS, FQNEAQ. The CDR3 DNA follows: TGTGCCAGCAGCTTATCTGACATGGGCACTGAAGCTTTCTTT. Its protein product is CASSLSDMGTEAFF.

This clone was detected only a few times. The chain has TRBV30 and TRBJ2-7; TRBD1 matches 11 bases. The CDR3 spans 11 residues. The germline V gene has CDR1 GTSNPN and CDR2 SVGIG (reference sequence). Trimming took 5 bases from V and 6 from J; bases not matched to a gene: 0. CDR3 sequence (DNA): TGTGCCTGGGGGACAGGGGGCGAGCAGTACTTC. This sequence encodes CAWGTGGEQYF.

The chain employs TRBV9 and TRBJ2-5; the match to TRBD2 covers 8 bases. The last part of the DNA fits TRBJ2-7 better; the J call may be wrong. CDR3 length: 14 residues. Per germline, CDR1 SGDLS and CDR2 YYNGEE. DNA for the CDR3: TGTGCCAGCAGCGTCAATCCGGGAGGGTACGAGCAGTACTTC. It codes for CASSVNPGGYEQYF.

The chain has TRBV18 and TRBJ2-7, with 8 nucleotides matching TRBD2. J was trimmed by 3 bases and V by 0 bases; bases with no gene match: 7. The V gene's germline CDR1 is KGHSH and CDR2 LQKENI. This CDR3 region has 16 residues. The CDR3: CASSPPSISGVYEQYF. DNA for the CDR3: TGTGCCAGCTCACCACCGAGTATTAGCGGGGTCTACGAGCAGTACTTC. The full variable domain, rest sourced from reference TRBV18 and TRBJ2-7, is NAGVMQNPRHLVRRRGQEARLRCSPMKGHSHVYWYRQLPEEGLKFMVYLQKENIIDESGMPKERFSAEFPKEGPSILRIQQVVRGDSAAYFCASSPPSISGVYEQYFGPGTRLTVT.

V is TRBV7-8 and J is TRBJ2-1; TRBD2 agrees at 10 bases. This CDR3 comprises 16 residues. CDR1 is SGHVS and CDR2 is FQNEAQ in the germline V gene. The ends lost 0 bases at V and 10 bases at J; junction bases unmatched: 9. CDR3 sequence reads: CASSLAGLAGEKEQFF. CDR3 in DNA: TGTGCCAGCAGCTTAGCGGGTCTAGCGGGAGAAAAGGAGCAGTTCTTC.

The genes are TRBV19 and TRBJ2-1, with 9 bases fitting TRBD2. CDR3 length: 15 amino acids. V lost 5 bases and J lost 0; bases outside the gene matches: 2. CDR1 and CDR2 from the germline V gene are LNHDA and SQIVND (reference sequence). CDR3 loop: CASSRSGSSYNEQFF. The CDR3 coding sequence is TGTGCCAGTAGTCGTAGCGGGAGCTCCTACAATGAGCAGTTCTTC. Together with reference TRBV19 and TRBJ2-1, the CDR3 gives the full variable domain: DGGITQSPKYLFRKEGQNVTLSCEQNLNHDAMYWYRQDPGQGLRLIYYSQIVNDFQKGDIAEGYSVSREKKESFPLTVTSAQKNPTAFYLCASSRSGSSYNEQFFGPGTRLTVL.

This clone has a single count. The rearrangement links TRBV4-1 to TRBJ2-3, with a tentative D call TRBD1 (6 bases). The CDR3 runs 18 residues. Trimming removed 8 bases at V and 4 bases at J, with 28 bases between. Germline V gene sequence: CDR1 MGHRA, CDR2 YSYEKL. Here the CDR3 DNA reads TGCGCCAGCGGAGGACAGCCACAATCGATGGGAGCCTCAGATACGCAGTATTTT. Protein sequence: CASGGQPQSMGASDTQYF.

The rearrangement links TRBV7-8 to TRBJ1-4, with TRBD1 matching 8 bases. Germline V gives CDR1 SGHVS, CDR2 FQNEAQ. This CDR3 is built from 16 residues. V was clipped by 5 bases and J by 1 base; unmatched bases: 6. CDR3 in amino acids: CASSQAGQGTNEKLFF. CDR3 coding DNA: TGTGCCAGCAGCCAAGCTGGACAGGGAACTAATGAAAAACTGTTTTTT.

The CDR3 DNA follows: TGTGCCAGCAGCTTGGGACTAGCGGGCCCTCCCTACGAGCAGTACTTC. It specifies CASSLGLAGPPYEQYF. The chain links TRBV5-4 to TRBJ2-7; 10 bases match TRBD2. Germline CDR1 reads SGHNT; CDR2 reads YYREEE (reference sequence). With V trimmed by 0 bases and J by 2 bases, 5 bases remained unmatched. The CDR3 consists of 16 residues.

Comments on this clone: This specimen includes other DNA sequences encoding the same CDR3. CDR3 loop: CASSLSPENEQYF. CDR3 DNA sequence: TGTGCCAGCAGCTTATCCCCAGAAAACGAGCAGTACTTC. The rearrangement uses TRBV11-2 and TRBJ2-7; D is undetermined. The germline V gene has CDR1 SGHAT and CDR2 FQNNGV. V was trimmed by 2 bases and J by 5 bases, leaving 10 bases between them. CDR3 length equals 13 residues. Full variable domain (outside the CDR3, taken from reference TRBV11-2 and TRBJ2-7): EAGVAQSPRYKIIEKRQSVAFWCNPISGHATLYWYQQILGQGPKLLIQFQNNGVVDDSQLPKDRFSAERLKGVDSTLKIQPAKLEDSAVYLCASSLSPENEQYFGPGTRLTVT.

The rearrangement uses TRBV7-2 and TRBJ2-7; 12 bases map to TRBD2. With V trimmed by 0 bases and J by 7 bases, 4 bases remained unmatched. In germline, CDR1 is SGHTA, CDR2 FQGNSA. The CDR3 contains 15 residues. The chain's CDR3 is CASSLARTSGMEQYF. As DNA, the CDR3 is TGTGCCAGCAGCTTAGCGAGGACTAGCGGGATGGAGCAGTACTTC.

The chain couples TRBV2 to TRBJ2-5, with a weak D call TRBD2 (7 bases). Trimming left V 6 bases short and J 5 bases short, with 22 bases between. This CDR3 region has 16 residues. CDR1 and CDR2 (germline): SNHLY, FYNNEI. In nucleotides, the CDR3 is TGTGCCAGCAGGGACAGCGGGCTAGGGGGAGGGGAGACCCAGTACTTC. Translation gives CASRDSGLGGGETQYF.

This clone was seen more than once but under ten times. The rearrangement joins TRBV5-1 to TRBJ2-1, with 11 bases lining up with TRBD2. Germline CDR1 is SGHRS and CDR2 is YFSETQ. Trimming at V came to 4 bases and at J to 8 bases, leaving 8 bases not matched to a gene. The CDR3 runs 15 residues. The CDR3 sequence is CASSPSSGRLDEQFF. The CDR3 DNA follows: TGCGCCAGCAGCCCCTCTAGCGGGAGGTTAGATGAGCAGTTCTTC.

The J gene is TRBJ1-1, the V gene TRBV18; possibly TRBD1 for D (5 bases). This CDR3 is built from 14 residues. Trimming cost V 2 bases and J 1 base, with 8 bases left between them. Germline V lookup: CDR1 KGHSH, CDR2 LQKENI. In DNA, the CDR3 is TGTGCCAGCTCACCAGGGGGGAAGAACACTGAAGCTTTCTTT. Its translation: CASSPGGKNTEAFF.